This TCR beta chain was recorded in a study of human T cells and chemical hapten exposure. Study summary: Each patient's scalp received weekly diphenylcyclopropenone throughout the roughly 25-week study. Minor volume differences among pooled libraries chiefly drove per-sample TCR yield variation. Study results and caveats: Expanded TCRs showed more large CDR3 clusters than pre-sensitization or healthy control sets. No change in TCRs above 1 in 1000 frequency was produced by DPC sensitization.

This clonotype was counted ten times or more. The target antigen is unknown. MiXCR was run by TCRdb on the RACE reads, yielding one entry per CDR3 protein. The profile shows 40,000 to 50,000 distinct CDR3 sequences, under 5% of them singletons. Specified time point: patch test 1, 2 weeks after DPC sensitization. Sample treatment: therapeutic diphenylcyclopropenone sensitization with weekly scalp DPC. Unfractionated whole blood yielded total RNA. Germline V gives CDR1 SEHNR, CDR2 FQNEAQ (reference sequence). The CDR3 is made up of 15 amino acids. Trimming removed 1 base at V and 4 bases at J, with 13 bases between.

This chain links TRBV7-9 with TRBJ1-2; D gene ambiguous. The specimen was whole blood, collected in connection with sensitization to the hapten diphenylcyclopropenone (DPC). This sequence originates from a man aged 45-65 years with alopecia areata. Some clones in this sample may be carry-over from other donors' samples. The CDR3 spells CASSLEGWQSYGYTF. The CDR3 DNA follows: TGTGCCAGCAGCTTAGAAGGGTGGCAGTCCTATGGCTACACCTTC. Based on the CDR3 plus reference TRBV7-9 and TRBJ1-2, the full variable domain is DTGVSQNPRHKITKRGQNVTFRCDPISEHNRLYWYRQTLGQGPEFLTYFQNEAQLEKSRLLSDRFSAERPKGSFSTLEIQRTEQGDSAMYLCASSLEGWQSYGYTFGSGTRLTVV.